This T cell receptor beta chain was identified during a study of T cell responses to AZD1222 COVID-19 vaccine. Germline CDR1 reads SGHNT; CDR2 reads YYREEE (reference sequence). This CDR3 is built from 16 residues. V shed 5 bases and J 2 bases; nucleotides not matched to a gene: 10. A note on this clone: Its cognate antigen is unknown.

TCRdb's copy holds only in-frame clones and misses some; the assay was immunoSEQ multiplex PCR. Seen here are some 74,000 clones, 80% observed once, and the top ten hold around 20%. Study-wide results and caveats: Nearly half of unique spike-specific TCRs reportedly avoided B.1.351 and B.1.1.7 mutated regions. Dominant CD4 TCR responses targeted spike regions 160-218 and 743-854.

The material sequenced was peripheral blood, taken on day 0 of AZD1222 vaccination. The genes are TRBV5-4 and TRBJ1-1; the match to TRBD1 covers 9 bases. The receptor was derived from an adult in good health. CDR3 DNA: TGTGCCAGCAGATTGCGCGAACAGGGGGCCAACACTGAAGCTTTCTTT. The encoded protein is CASRLREQGANTEAFF.